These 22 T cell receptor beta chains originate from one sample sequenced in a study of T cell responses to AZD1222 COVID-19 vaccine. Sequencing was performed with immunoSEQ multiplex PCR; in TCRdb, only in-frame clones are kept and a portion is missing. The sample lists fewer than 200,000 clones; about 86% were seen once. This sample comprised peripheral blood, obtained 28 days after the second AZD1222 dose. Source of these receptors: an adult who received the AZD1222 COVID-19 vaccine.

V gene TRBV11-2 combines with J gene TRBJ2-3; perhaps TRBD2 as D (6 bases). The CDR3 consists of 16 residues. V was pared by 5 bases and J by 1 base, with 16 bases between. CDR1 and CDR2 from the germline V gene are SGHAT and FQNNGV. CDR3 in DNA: TGTGCCAGCAGCCCCCTCGGGGTAGCGGGCACAGATACGCAGTATTTT. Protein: CASSPLGVAGTDTQYF.

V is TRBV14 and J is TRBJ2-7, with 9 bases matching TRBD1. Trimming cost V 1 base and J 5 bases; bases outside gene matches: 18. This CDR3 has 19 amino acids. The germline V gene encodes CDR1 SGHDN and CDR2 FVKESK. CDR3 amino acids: CASSQAPTGGIGVGHEQYF. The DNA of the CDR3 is TGTGCCAGCAGCCAAGCGCCGACAGGGGGTATAGGCGTCGGGCACGAGCAGTACTTC.

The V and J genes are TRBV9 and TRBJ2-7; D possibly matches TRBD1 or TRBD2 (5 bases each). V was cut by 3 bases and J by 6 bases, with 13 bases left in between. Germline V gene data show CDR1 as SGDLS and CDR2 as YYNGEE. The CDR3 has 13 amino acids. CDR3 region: CASSGQGRGEQYF. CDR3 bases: TGTGCCAGCAGCGGCCAGGGTCGGGGCGAGCAGTACTTC.

The DNA of the CDR3 is TGTGCCAGCAGCTTAATCCCGGGTATCGGCACAGATACGCAGTATTTT. Protein: CASSLIPGIGTDTQYF. The V gene is TRBV11-2, the J gene TRBJ2-3; D call uncertain. CDR3 length: 16 residues. The germline gives CDR1 SGHAT, CDR2 FQNNGV. V lost 2 bases and J 1 base, leaving 13 bases between the germline ends.

In DNA, the CDR3 is TGTGCCAGCAGTTCCCCGGGGCGAGGGGGGACTGAAGCTTTCTTT. Translated: CASSSPGRGGTEAFF. V usage is TRBV6-5 and J usage is TRBJ1-1; tentatively, D is TRBD1 (6 bases). V lost 4 bases, J lost 5 bases, and 17 bases lay in between. CDR1 is MNHEY and CDR2 is SVGAGI in the germline V gene. The CDR3 is 15 residues long.

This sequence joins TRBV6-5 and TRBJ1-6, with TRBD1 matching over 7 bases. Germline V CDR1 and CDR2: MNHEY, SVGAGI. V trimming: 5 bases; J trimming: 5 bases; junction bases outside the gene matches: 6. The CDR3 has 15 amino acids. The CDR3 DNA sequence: TGTGCCAGCAGTACCGGACAGGCTAATAATTCACCCCTCCACTTT. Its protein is CASSTGQANNSPLHF.

CDR3 protein: CASSSPSDRVREKLFF. The DNA of the CDR3 is TGTGCCAGCAGTTCCCCCTCCGACAGGGTTCGAGAAAAACTGTTTTTT. The V gene is TRBV27, the J gene TRBJ1-4, with TRBD1 matching 7 bases. The junction had 13 bases not matched to a gene; V was cut back by 4 bases and J by 8 bases. The germline gives CDR1 MNHEY, CDR2 SMNVEV (reference sequence). CDR3 length equals 16 residues.

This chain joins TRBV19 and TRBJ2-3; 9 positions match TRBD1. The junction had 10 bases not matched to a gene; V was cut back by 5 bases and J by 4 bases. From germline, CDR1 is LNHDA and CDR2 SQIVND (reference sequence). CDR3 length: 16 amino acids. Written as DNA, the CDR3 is TGTGCCAGTAGTGTCCCTCCGGGACAGGGCGCAGATACGCAGTATTTT. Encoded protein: CASSVPPGQGADTQYF.

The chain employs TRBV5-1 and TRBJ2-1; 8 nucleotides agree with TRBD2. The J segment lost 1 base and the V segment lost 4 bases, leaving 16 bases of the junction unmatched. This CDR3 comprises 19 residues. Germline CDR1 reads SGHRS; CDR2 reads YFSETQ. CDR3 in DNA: TGCGCCAGCAGCCATGGGACTAGAGGGGTCTTGGCGTCCTACAATGAGCAGTTCTTC. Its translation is CASSHGTRGVLASYNEQFF. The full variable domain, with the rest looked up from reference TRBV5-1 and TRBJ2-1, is KAGVTQTPRYLIKTRGQQVTLSCSPISGHRSVSWYQQTPGQGLQFLFEYFSETQRNKGNFPGRFSGRQFSNSRSEMNVSTLELGDSALYLCASSHGTRGVLASYNEQFFGPGTRLTVL.

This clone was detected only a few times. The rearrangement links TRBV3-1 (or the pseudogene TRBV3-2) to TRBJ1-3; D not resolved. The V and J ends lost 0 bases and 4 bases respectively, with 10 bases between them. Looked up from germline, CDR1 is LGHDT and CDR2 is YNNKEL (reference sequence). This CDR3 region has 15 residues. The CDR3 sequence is CASSQELGVGNTIYF. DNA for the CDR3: TGTGCCAGCAGCCAAGAGCTGGGTGTGGGAAACACCATATATTTT.

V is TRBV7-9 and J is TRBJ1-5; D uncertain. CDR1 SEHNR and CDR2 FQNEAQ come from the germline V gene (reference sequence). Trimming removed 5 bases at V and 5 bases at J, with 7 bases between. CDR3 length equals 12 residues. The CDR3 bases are TGTGCCAGCAGCCACGAGGATCAGCCCCAGCATTTT. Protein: CASSHEDQPQHF.

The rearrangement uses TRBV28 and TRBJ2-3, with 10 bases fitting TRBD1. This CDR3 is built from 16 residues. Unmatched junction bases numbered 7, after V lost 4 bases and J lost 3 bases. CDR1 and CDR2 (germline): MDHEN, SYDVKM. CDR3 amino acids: CASSSPRDRGTDTQYF. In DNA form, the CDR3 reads TGTGCCAGCAGTTCCCCCCGGGACAGGGGTACAGATACGCAGTATTTT.

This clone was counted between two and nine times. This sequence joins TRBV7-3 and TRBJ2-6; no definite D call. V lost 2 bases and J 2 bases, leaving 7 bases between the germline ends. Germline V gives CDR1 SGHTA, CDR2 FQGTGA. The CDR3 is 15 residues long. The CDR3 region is CASSLQEAGANVLTF. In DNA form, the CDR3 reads TGTGCCAGCAGCTTACAGGAAGCTGGGGCCAACGTCCTGACTTTC.

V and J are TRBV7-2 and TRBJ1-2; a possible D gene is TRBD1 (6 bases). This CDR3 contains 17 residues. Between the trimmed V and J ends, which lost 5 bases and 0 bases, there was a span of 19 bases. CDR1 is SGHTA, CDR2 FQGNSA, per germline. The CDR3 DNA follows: TGTGCCAGCAGCGAACGGACAGCTACAAACCCTAACTATGGCTACACCTTC. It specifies CASSERTATNPNYGYTF.

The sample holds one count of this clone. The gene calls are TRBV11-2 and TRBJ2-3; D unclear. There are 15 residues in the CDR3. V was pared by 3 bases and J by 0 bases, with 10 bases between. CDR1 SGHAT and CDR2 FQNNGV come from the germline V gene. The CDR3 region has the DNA TGTGCCAGCAGCTTTGACACAACTAGCACAGATACGCAGTATTTT. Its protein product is CASSFDTTSTDTQYF.

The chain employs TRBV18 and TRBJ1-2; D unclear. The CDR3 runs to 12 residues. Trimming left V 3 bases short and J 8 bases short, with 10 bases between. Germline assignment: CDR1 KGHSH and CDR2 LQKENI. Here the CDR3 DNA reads TGTGCCAGCTCACCCCCGGGGAGAGGCTACACCTTC. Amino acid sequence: CASSPPGRGYTF. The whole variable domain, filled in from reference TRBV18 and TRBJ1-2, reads NAGVMQNPRHLVRRRGQEARLRCSPMKGHSHVYWYRQLPEEGLKFMVYLQKENIIDESGMPKERFSAEFPKEGPSILRIQQVVRGDSAAYFCASSPPGRGYTFGSGTRLTVV.

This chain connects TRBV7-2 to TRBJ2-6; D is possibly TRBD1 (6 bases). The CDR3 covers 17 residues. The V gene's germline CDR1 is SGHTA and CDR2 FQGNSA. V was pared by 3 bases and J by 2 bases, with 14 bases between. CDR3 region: CASSFFAPGAGANVLTF. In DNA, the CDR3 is TGTGCCAGCAGCTTTTTTGCCCCAGGGGCTGGGGCCAACGTCCTGACTTTC.

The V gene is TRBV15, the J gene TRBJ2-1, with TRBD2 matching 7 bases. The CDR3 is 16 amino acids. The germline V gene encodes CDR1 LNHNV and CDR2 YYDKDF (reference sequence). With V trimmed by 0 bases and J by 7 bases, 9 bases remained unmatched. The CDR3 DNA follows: TGTGCCACCAGCAGAGATAATTCGGGGGGTTGGAATGAGCAGTTCTTC. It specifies CATSRDNSGGWNEQFF.

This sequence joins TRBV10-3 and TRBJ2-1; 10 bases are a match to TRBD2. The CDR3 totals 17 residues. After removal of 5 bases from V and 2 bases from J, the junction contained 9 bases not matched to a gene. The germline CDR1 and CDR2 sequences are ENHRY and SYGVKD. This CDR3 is CAISPSGGASPYNEQFF. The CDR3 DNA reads TGTGCCATCAGTCCCAGCGGGGGGGCCTCGCCCTACAATGAGCAGTTCTTC.

This CDR3 is CASSLDESSGGARVTQYF. The CDR3 DNA reads as TGTGCCAGCAGCTTAGACGAATCTTCCGGGGGGGCCAGGGTGACGCAGTATTTT. The chain employs TRBV7-2 and TRBJ2-3; 8 bases are shared with TRBD2. The J segment lost 9 bases and the V segment lost 1 base, leaving 18 bases of the junction unmatched. The CDR3 is made up of 18 amino acids. Germline CDR1 SGHTA, CDR2 FQGNSA.

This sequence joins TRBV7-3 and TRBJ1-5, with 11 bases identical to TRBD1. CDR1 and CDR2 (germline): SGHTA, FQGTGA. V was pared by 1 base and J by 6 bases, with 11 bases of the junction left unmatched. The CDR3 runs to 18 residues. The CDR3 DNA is TGTGCCAGCAGCTTAAACGGGACAGGGGGAGATGTAGGTCAGCCCCAGCATTTT. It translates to CASSLNGTGGDVGQPQHF.

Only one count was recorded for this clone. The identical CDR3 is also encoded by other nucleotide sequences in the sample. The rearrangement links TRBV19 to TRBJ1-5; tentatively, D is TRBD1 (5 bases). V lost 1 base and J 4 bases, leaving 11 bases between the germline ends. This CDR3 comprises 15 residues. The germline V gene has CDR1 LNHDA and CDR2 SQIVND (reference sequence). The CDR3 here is CASSIGGFGNQPQHF. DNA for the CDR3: TGTGCCAGTAGTATAGGGGGGTTTGGGAATCAGCCCCAGCATTTT.